This T cell receptor (beta chain) derives from a study of cytotoxic CD8 clonotypes in ibrutinib-treated CLL. Study summary: Sequenced samples delivered averages of roughly 260,000 productive templates and about 90,000 productive rearrangements.

TCR beta library input comprised about 1.8 micrograms of genomic DNA from cryopreserved PBMCs. This CDR3 is built from 15 residues. Unmatched junction bases numbered 7, after V lost 5 bases and J lost 4 bases. CDR1 is MNHNS, CDR2 SASEGT, per germline. Study-wide results and caveats: Treatment saw public clonotypes, which were uncommon, either contract or stay stable. Sampling times (in sustained-remission versus progressing patients) were not the same.

About this clone: Its target is not known.

Clones were sequenced by immunoSEQ multiplex PCR, and TCRdb holds only the in-frame ones, with some missing. This sample carries some 290,000 clones, almost 80% of them seen once, and the ten largest clones take roughly 7%. The chain employs TRBV6-1 and TRBJ2-1; 8 positions agree with TRBD2. This specimen consisted of PBMCs, obtained before ibrutinib treatment. This clonotype was sampled from a human donor with chronic lymphocytic leukemia. CDR3 nucleotide sequence: TGTGCCAGCAGTTTGGAGCGGGAGAAATACAATGAGCAGTTCTTC. Amino acids: CASSLEREKYNEQFF.